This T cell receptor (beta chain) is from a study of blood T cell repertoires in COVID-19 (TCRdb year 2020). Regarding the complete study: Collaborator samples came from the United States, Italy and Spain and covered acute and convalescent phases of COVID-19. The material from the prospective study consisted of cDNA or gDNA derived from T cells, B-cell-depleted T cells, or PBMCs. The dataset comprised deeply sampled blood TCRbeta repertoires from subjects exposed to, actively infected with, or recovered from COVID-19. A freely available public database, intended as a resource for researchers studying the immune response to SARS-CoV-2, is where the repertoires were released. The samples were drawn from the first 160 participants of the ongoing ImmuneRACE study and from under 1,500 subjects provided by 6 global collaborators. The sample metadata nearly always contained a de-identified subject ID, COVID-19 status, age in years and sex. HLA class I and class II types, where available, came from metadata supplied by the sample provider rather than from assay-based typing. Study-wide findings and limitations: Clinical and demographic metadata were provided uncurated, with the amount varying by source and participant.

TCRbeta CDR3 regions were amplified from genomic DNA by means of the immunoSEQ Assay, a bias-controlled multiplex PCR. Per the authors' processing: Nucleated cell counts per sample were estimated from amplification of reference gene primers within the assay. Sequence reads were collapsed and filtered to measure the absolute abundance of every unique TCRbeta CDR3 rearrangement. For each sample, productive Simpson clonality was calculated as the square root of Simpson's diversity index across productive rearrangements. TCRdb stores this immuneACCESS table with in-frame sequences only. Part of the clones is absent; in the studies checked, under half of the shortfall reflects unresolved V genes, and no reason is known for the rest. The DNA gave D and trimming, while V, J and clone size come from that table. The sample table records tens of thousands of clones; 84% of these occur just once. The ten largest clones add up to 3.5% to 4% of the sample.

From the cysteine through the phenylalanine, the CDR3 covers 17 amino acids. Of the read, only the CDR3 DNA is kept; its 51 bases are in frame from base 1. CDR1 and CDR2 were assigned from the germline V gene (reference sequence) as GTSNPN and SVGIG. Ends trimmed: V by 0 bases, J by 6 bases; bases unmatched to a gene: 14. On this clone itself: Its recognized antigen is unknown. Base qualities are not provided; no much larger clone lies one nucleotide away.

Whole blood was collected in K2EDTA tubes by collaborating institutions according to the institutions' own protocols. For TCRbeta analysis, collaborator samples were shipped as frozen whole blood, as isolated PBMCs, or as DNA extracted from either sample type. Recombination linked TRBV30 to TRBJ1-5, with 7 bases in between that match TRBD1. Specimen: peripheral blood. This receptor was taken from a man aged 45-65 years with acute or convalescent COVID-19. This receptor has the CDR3 CAWSVGRTGERRQPQHF. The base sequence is TGTGCCTGGAGTGTTGGACGAACAGGGGAGCGGCGTCAGCCCCAGCATTTT.